This entry concerns a single T cell receptor (beta chain). From germline, CDR1 is LGHNA and CDR2 YNFKEQ. V lost 4 bases, J lost 0 bases, and 9 bases stayed unmatched. The CDR3 runs 16 residues. The source of the sample is a study of PD-L1 blockade in urothelial cancer. As for time point: pretreatment peripheral blood. Clones were sequenced by immunoSEQ multiplex PCR, and TCRdb holds only the in-frame ones, with some missing. The table has around 92,000 clones, around 90% seen once; the top ten hold 0.85% to 1%. The V and J genes are TRBV4-2 and TRBJ2-7, with 7 positions matching TRBD2. The sequence was obtained from an elderly woman with urothelial cancer. Sequencing used PBMCs, obtained around atezolizumab (anti-PD-L1) treatment. CDR3 nucleotides: TGTGCCAGCAGCCGAGGGCTAGCGGAAAGCTCCTACGAGCAGTACTTC. This codes for CASSRGLAESSYEQYF.